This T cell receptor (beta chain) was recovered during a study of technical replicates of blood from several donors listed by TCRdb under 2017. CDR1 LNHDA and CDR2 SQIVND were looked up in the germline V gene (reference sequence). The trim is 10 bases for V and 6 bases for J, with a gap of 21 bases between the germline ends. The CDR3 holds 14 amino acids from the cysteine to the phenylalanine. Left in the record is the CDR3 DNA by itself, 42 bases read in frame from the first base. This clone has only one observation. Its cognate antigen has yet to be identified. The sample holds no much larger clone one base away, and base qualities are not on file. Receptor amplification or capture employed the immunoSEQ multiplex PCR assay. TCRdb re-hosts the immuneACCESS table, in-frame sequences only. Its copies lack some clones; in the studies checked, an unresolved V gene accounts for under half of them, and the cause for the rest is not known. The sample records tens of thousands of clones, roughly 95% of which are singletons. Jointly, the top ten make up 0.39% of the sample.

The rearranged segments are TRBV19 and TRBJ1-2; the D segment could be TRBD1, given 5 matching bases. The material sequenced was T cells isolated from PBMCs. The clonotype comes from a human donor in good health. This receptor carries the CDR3 CATQRRQLGDGYTF. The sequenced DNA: TGTGCCACTCAGCGCCGACAGCTAGGGGATGGCTACACCTTC.